This T cell receptor (beta chain) is from a study of T cells after yellow fever vaccination. Study summary: Preparing low-cell-number fractions relied on SMART-Seq v4 Ultra Low Input.

Whole-study findings and limits: Boosting was followed by the reappearance of most primary-vaccination clones (around 95% CD4, about 89% CD8). A weaker but faster secondary response was observed, peaking on day 5 versus 15.

TCRdb recomputed calls from the 5' RACE reads with MiXCR, one row per CDR3 protein. The sample carries roughly 49,000 distinct CDR3 sequences, 7.4% recorded once. The sample holds a few counts of this clonotype. Its antigen is undetermined. The sequence derives from a man aged 18 to 30 who received the YFV17D yellow fever vaccine. Sequenced material: CD8+ T cells sorted from PBMCs, taken around 15 days after the first yellow fever vaccination.

The CDR3 protein is CASSQNSRGRGANVLTF. CDR3 sequence (DNA): TGCGCCAGCAGCCAAAACAGCAGGGGGCGCGGGGCCAACGTCCTGACTTTC. The V and J genes are TRBV4-3 and TRBJ2-6, with 8 bases aligning to TRBD1. V gave up 2 bases and J gave up 4 bases; unmatched junction bases: 7. The germline V gene has CDR1 LGHNA and CDR2 YSLEER. The CDR3 has 17 amino acids.